The clone carrying this T cell receptor (beta chain) was seen ten or more times. Its specificity is unknown. A 5'RACE template-switching step, the method used to make TCR cDNA, added a universal primer site and UMIs. TCRdb itself ran the 5' RACE reads through MiXCR, one entry per CDR3 protein. The sample includes about 340,000 distinct CDR3 sequences, about 8.7% seen only once; the top ten take over 15%. These data come from a study of T cells after yellow fever vaccination. Study in general: Researchers used SMART-Seq v4 Ultra Low Input to prepare fractions that had low cell numbers.

Findings of the study overall: Clones that expanded after primary vaccination mostly reappeared after the booster (96% CD4, about 91% CD8).

Here the sequenced sample was PBMCs, taken on the day of the first yellow fever vaccination. The sequence was collected from a man in his late teens or twenties who received the YFV17D yellow fever vaccine.

The CDR3 reads CASSLGGLAGETSPHNEQFF. The CDR3 DNA follows: TGTGCCAGCTCACTTGGAGGACTAGCGGGGGAGACGTCTCCCCACAATGAGCAGTTCTTC. V and J are TRBV18 and TRBJ2-1; 13 bases align to TRBD2. With 4 bases clipped from V and 5 bases from J, the junction kept 17 bases outside the gene matches. Germline CDR1 reads KGHSH; CDR2 reads LQKENI. The CDR3 is 20 amino acids.